These 31 T cell receptor beta chains were sequenced from one sample in a study of type 1 regulatory T cells. From the reads, TCRdb called clonotypes with MiXCR, one entry per CDR3 protein. Altogether 75,000 to 100,000 distinct CDR3 sequences are present, 25% to 40% being singletons, with the ten largest covering 2% to 2.5%. Sequenced: CD4+ T cells, either the whole sample or a sorted fraction (not recorded which). The receptors were sampled from a human donor in good health.

This clonotype was seen a handful of times. The V call is TRBV20-1, the J call TRBJ2-5; the D gene is possibly TRBD2 (6 bases). The germline V and J ends were trimmed by 6 bases and 5 bases, with 22 bases remaining between them. Germline CDR1 reads DFQATT; CDR2 reads SNEGSKA (reference sequence). The CDR3 totals 15 residues. Here the CDR3 reads CSATIGRLVEETQYF. The CDR3 nucleotides read TGCAGTGCCACAATCGGGCGACTAGTGGAGGAGACCCAGTACTTC.

This clonotype was picked up one time. This sequence joins TRBV5-1 and TRBJ2-5; D might be TRBD1 or TRBD2, each matching 5 bases. This CDR3 has 12 residues. V was trimmed by 7 bases and J by 4 bases, leaving 11 bases between them. Germline loops: CDR1 SGHRS, CDR2 YFSETQ. The CDR3 region has the DNA TGCGCCAGCGGAAGGGACGGAGAGACCCAGTACTTC. This codes for CASGRDGETQYF.

The chain recombines TRBV12-3 or TRBV12-4 with TRBJ2-1, with D maybe TRBD1 (6 bases). V was cut by 3 bases and J by 7 bases, with 22 bases left in between. The CDR3 extends over 17 amino acids. The CDR3 sequence: CASSFSTGPTIRNEQFF. CDR3 nucleotides: TGTGCCAGCAGTTTCTCGACAGGTCCAACCATTAGAAATGAGCAGTTCTTC.

V gene TRBV24-1 combines with J gene TRBJ1-3; 7 bases are a match to TRBD1. Per the germline V gene, CDR1 is KGHDR and CDR2 is SFDVKD. The CDR3 is 15 residues long. Unmatched junction bases numbered 1, after V lost 2 bases and J lost 1 base. CDR3 protein: CATSDSGGSGNTIYF. CDR3 sequence (DNA): TGTGCCACCAGTGATTCAGGGGGATCTGGAAACACCATATATTTT.

This clonotype has a handful of counts. V usage is TRBV7-2 and J usage is TRBJ1-2, with 7 bases that match TRBD1. The V and J ends lost 3 bases and 4 bases, in that order; junction bases with no gene match: 5. The CDR3 spans 14 residues. CDR1 and CDR2 (germline): SGHTA, FQGNSA. CDR3 coding DNA: TGTGCCAGCAGCTTCGACAGGGAGGGCTATGGCTACACCTTC. It translates to CASSFDREGYGYTF.

The V gene is TRBV15, the J gene TRBJ2-1; D remains unclear. Germline-derived CDR1 and CDR2 are LNHNV and YYDKDF (reference sequence). The CDR3 length is 15 residues. V was clipped by 0 bases and J by 6 bases, with 12 bases between them. CDR3 DNA: TGTGCCACCAGCAGAGATATAGAGGATATCAATGAGCAGTTCTTC. Its translation is CATSRDIEDINEQFF.

Relative to its sample, this clonotype is medium-sized. The gene calls are TRBV7-3 and TRBJ2-1, with unresolved D. Germline V gene sequence: CDR1 SGHTA, CDR2 FQGTGA. Between the trimmed V and J ends, which lost 2 bases and 10 bases, there was a span of 12 bases. The CDR3 is 13 amino acids. This CDR3 reads CASSLVLEGEQFF. DNA for the CDR3: TGTGCCAGCAGCTTAGTTCTGGAAGGGGAGCAGTTCTTC.

The chain uses TRBV7-2 and TRBJ1-2, with 10 bases aligning to TRBD1. V was clipped by 5 bases and J by 3 bases; unmatched bases: 3. This CDR3 is 14 amino acids long. Germline CDR1 SGHTA, CDR2 FQGNSA. The CDR3 DNA reads TGTGCCAGCAGCCGGGACAGGGGCGACTATGGCTACACCTTC. It codes for CASSRDRGDYGYTF.

This clonotype was found once. CDR3 loop: CASSLASGAWANEKLFF. In DNA form, the CDR3 reads TGTGCCAGCAGCTTAGCTTCTGGAGCCTGGGCTAATGAAAAACTGTTTTTT. The gene calls are TRBV7-2 and TRBJ1-4; no reliable D call. The CDR3 spans 17 residues. CDR1 is SGHTA and CDR2 is FQGNSA in the germline V gene. Trimming shortened V by 0 bases and J by 3 bases, and 14 bases separated the two germline ends.

The chain has TRBV5-6 and TRBJ1-2; the D is unclear. V lost 2 bases to trimming and J lost 6 bases, with 14 bases between them. The CDR3 runs to 14 residues. CDR1 SGHDT and CDR2 YYEEEE come from the germline V gene. For the CDR3, the DNA is TGTGCCAGCAGCTTAGGCGGCCGGCGGGATGGCTACACCTTC. It specifies CASSLGGRRDGYTF.

This chain connects TRBV20-1 to TRBJ2-7; 7 bases match TRBD2. CDR1 DFQATT and CDR2 SNEGSKA come from the germline V gene (reference sequence). J was trimmed by 0 bases and V by 0 bases; bases with no gene match: 8. The CDR3 sequence is 16 residues long. CDR3 coding DNA: TGCAGTGCTAGAGACCCGGCGAGGACTAGCTCCTACGAGCAGTACTTC. Translation gives CSARDPARTSSYEQYF.

V is TRBV7-2 and J is TRBJ2-5; no definite D call. V lost 6 bases and J 5 bases, leaving 10 bases between the germline ends. The CDR3 is 12 amino acids. Germline lookup yields CDR1 SGHTA and CDR2 FQGNSA. The chain's CDR3 is CASRPTRETQYF. In DNA, the CDR3 is TGTGCCAGCAGGCCGACAAGGGAGACCCAGTACTTC.

This chain uses TRBV30 with TRBJ2-7; a weak D match, TRBD2 (7 bases). Trimming took off 2 bases at V and 7 bases at J, with 24 bases between the two ends. Per germline, CDR1 GTSNPN and CDR2 SVGIG (reference sequence). The CDR3 totals 16 residues. The CDR3 nucleotides read TGTGCCTGGAGTCCCCCCGGAGGGAGGGGACAAGGTGAGCAGTACTTC. Translation gives CAWSPPGGRGQGEQYF.

This chain uses TRBV19 with TRBJ2-3, with 8 bases fitting TRBD2. Germline CDR1 is LNHDA and CDR2 is SQIVND (reference sequence). This CDR3 comprises 15 residues. Trimming took 7 bases from V and 1 from J; bases not matched to a gene: 7. The CDR3 DNA reads TGTGCCAGTAAAAACGGGAGGGCCGGCACAGATACGCAGTATTTT. Protein: CASKNGRAGTDTQYF.

This clonotype was found many times. The chain links TRBV11-2 to TRBJ2-7, with D maybe TRBD2 (6 bases). There are 17 residues in the CDR3. The V gene lost 4 bases and the J gene lost 3 bases, with 22 bases spanning the gap. From germline, CDR1 is SGHAT and CDR2 FQNNGV. CDR3 sequence: CASSSTRGPRRDYEQYF. Written as DNA, the CDR3 is TGTGCCAGCAGCTCGACTCGGGGCCCGAGGAGGGACTACGAGCAGTACTTC.

This rearrangement joins TRBV24-1 to TRBJ2-1; 12 bases map to TRBD2. The trim removed 4 bases at V and 14 bases at J, leaving 8 bases unmatched. CDR1 is KGHDR and CDR2 is SFDVKD in the germline V gene. This CDR3 contains 14 residues. Here the CDR3 reads CATSDARLAGAEFF. The DNA of the CDR3 is TGTGCCACCAGTGACGCCAGACTAGCGGGAGCGGAGTTCTTC.

This clonotype occurred a few times. V is TRBV24-1 and J is TRBJ2-1; 8 bases are a match to TRBD2. V lost 3 bases, J lost 6 bases, and 6 bases stayed unmatched. Germline CDR1 is KGHDR and CDR2 is SFDVKD. This CDR3 region has 15 residues. CDR3 sequence reads: CATSDRSSGLNEQFF. CDR3 in DNA: TGTGCCACCAGTGATAGGTCTAGCGGGCTCAATGAGCAGTTCTTC.

The chain employs TRBV15 and TRBJ2-7; D is unclear. V lost 0 bases and J 2 bases, leaving 8 bases between the germline ends. The CDR3 extends over 14 amino acids. From germline, CDR1 is LNHNV and CDR2 YYDKDF (reference sequence). The CDR3 bases are TGTGCCACCAGCAGAGATGGTATAACCTACGAGCAGTACTTC. It codes for CATSRDGITYEQYF.

The V gene is TRBV7-9, the J gene TRBJ2-4, with D unresolved. Germline V gene lookup returns CDR1 SEHNR and CDR2 FQNEAQ (reference sequence). CDR3 size: 16 residues. The V end was cut by 7 bases, the J end by 0 bases, with 16 bases between. As DNA, the CDR3 is TGTGCCAGCACCCCAATATCGAACCTAGCCAAAAACATTCAGTACTTC. It specifies CASTPISNLAKNIQYF.

This clonotype was found a few times. The chain employs TRBV25-1 and TRBJ1-1, with a tentative D call TRBD1 (5 bases). The CDR3 runs 16 residues. The germline V gene has CDR1 MGHDK and CDR2 SYGVNS. V was clipped by 1 base and J by 2 bases, with 14 bases between them. In nucleotides, the CDR3 is TGTGCCAGCAGTGAATGGGGCAGACTCGCTAACACTGAAGCTTTCTTT. This encodes CASSEWGRLANTEAFF.

In this sample, this clonotype turned up many times. The V gene is TRBV7-9, the J gene TRBJ2-3; TRBD1 agrees at 7 bases. This CDR3 region has 15 residues. Per the germline V gene, CDR1 is SEHNR and CDR2 is FQNEAQ (reference sequence). V lost 4 bases to trimming and J lost 6 bases; unmatched junction nucleotides: 10. CDR3 in DNA: TGTGCCAGCAGCTCGGGGACAGCTACCATCGATACGCAGTATTTT. Its translation: CASSSGTATIDTQYF.

V is TRBV6-2 or TRBV6-3 and J is TRBJ2-5; D is perhaps TRBD2 (6 bases). V dropped 2 bases and J dropped 1 base, with 8 bases sitting between them. There are 14 residues in the CDR3. Germline assignment: CDR1 MNHEY and CDR2 SVGEGT. The CDR3 here is CASSYAGSQETQYF. CDR3 coding DNA: TGTGCCAGCAGTTACGCGGGGTCCCAAGAGACCCAGTACTTC.

This chain links TRBV15 with TRBJ2-6; D is perhaps TRBD2 (5 bases). The V and J ends lost 0 bases and 0 bases respectively, with 12 bases between them. This CDR3 region has 18 residues. The germline CDR1 and CDR2 sequences are LNHNV and YYDKDF (reference sequence). The CDR3 loop is CATSRDWASSSGANVLTF. CDR3 nucleotides: TGTGCCACCAGCAGAGATTGGGCTAGCAGCTCTGGGGCCAACGTCCTGACTTTC.

The chain carries TRBV7-9 and TRBJ2-7; 9 positions match TRBD2. This CDR3 is built from 14 residues. Trimming cost V 5 bases and J 0 bases; bases outside gene matches: 2. Germline V gene sequence: CDR1 SEHNR, CDR2 FQNEAQ (reference sequence). CDR3 region: CASSRSGSSYEQYF. The CDR3 DNA sequence: TGTGCCAGCAGCCGTAGCGGGAGCTCCTACGAGCAGTACTTC.

A note on this clonotype: The junction departs from the called germline gene at one end, perhaps through a read error. V is TRBV6-2 or TRBV6-3 and J is TRBJ1-6; 7 positions match TRBD1. This CDR3 has 14 amino acids. Germline V gene sequence: CDR1 MNHEY, CDR2 SVGEGT. This CDR3 reads CVSTERQGDSPLHF. CDR3 nucleotide sequence: TGTGTCAGCACCGAAAGGCAGGGGGATTCACCCCTCCACTTT.

The CDR3 spells CASSAGTSGANEQFF. In DNA form, the CDR3 reads TGTGCCAGCAGTGCCGGGACTAGCGGAGCTAATGAGCAGTTCTTC. This chain connects TRBV25-1 to TRBJ2-1, with 11 bases aligning to TRBD2. Losses at the gene ends were 4 bases for V and 7 bases for J; bases not matched to a gene: 6. The CDR3 consists of 15 residues. CDR1 MGHDK and CDR2 SYGVNS come from the germline V gene.

V and J are TRBV20-1 and TRBJ2-1; 12 bases align to TRBD2. V lost 2 bases and J lost 6; bases outside the gene matches: 5. This CDR3 is 15 amino acids long. The germline V gene has CDR1 DFQATT and CDR2 SNEGSKA (reference sequence). As DNA, the CDR3 is TGCAGTGCTAGAAGGCTAGCGGGAGGGTTCAATGAGCAGTTCTTC. Its protein is CSARRLAGGFNEQFF.

Only a few counts were recorded for this clonotype. The chain recombines TRBV29-1 with TRBJ2-5; possibly TRBD2 for D (6 bases). Germline V gene lookup returns CDR1 SQVTM and CDR2 ANQGSEA. The CDR3 has 11 amino acids. Trimming left V 7 bases short and J 6 bases short, with 12 bases between. In nucleotides, the CDR3 is TGCAGCGGGGCGGGACTCAAGACCCAGTACTTC. Amino acid sequence: CSGAGLKTQYF.

The chain is built from TRBV2 and TRBJ2-2; the match to TRBD2 covers 7 bases. Per the germline V gene, CDR1 is SNHLY and CDR2 is FYNNEI. This CDR3 region has 17 residues. V gave up 0 bases and J gave up 5 bases; unmatched junction bases: 9. CDR3 nucleotides: TGTGCCAGCAGTGAAGCGGTCCTAGCGGATCATACCGGGGAGCTGTTTTTT. Protein product: CASSEAVLADHTGELFF.

This rearrangement joins TRBV27 to TRBJ2-3; D gene uncertain. CDR1 MNHEY and CDR2 SMNVEV come from the germline V gene (reference sequence). V was clipped by 4 bases and J by 0 bases, with 8 bases between them. The CDR3 has 14 residues. The CDR3 reads CASSSSISTDTQYF. DNA of the CDR3: TGTGCCAGCAGTTCTTCCATCAGCACAGATACGCAGTATTTT.

This clonotype was found a few times. V usage is TRBV11-2 and J usage is TRBJ2-7; weak D call: TRBD2 (6 bases). Trimming pared 1 base from V and 7 bases from J, leaving 11 bases between. The CDR3 has 13 residues. Germline V gene lookup returns CDR1 SGHAT and CDR2 FQNNGV. CDR3 sequence: CASSLAGVGEQYF. CDR3 nucleotide sequence: TGTGCCAGCAGCTTAGCGGGAGTGGGTGAGCAGTACTTC.